The sequence of this T cell receptor beta chain was determined in a study of cytomegalovirus exposure and HLA in healthy donors (dated by TCRdb to the late 2010s). At the level of the whole study: An earlier analysis of 587 of the donors reported roughly 300 Gb of sequence data and 117 million unique TCR beta sequences obtained from about 170 million T cells. An early release covering about 600 HLA-typed donors comprised 250 to 350 gigabases of sequencing data and around 80 million unique TCR sequences. Of the roughly 400 genotyped donors, approximately 80% fell in the genetic ancestry cluster associated with self-reported Caucasian donors. The aim of the study was to test whether cataloging public T cell receptors could identify signatures of past pathogen exposure. Using immunosequencing, the study profiled T cell repertoires from around 670 subjects and related those repertoires to cytomegalovirus serostatus. A separate validation cohort of about 110 different subjects was used in addition to the roughly 640-subject first cohort. To predict cytomegalovirus infection status, the study combined high-throughput TCR immunosequencing, statistical association of individual TCRs with disease status, and machine learning. A later analysis re-analyzed previously published TCR beta repertoires from about 600 donors and added high-resolution HLA genotyping to study TCR occurrence patterns. Rather than using new phenotypic data, the later analysis identified candidate immune exposures from TCR beta sequences and from how often those sequences occurred across donors. To decide whether each TCR beta V gene segment behaved as functional or pseudogenic, an earlier analysis of 587 of the donors relied on high-throughput TCR beta sequencing. Donor age, sex, ethnicity and CMV serostatus were compiled alongside the repertoire data. Genome-wide SNP genotypes for about 55% of the roughly 670 donors were used in a later genetic analysis, which treated that subset as a discovery cohort. Every repertoire in the discovery cohort had been generated on one and the same sequencing platform. Both class I and class II loci were covered by HLA typing, at four-digit resolution. Typing coverage varied by locus: about 620-630 donors for A, B, C, DRB1 and DQB1; approximately 520 for DQA1; around 570 for DPA1; roughly 450 for DPB1. Because of strong linkage in the cohort, 5 or 6 DR-DQ haplotypes were treated as single units for association and clustering. Among some 410 genotyped donors of the cohort, an average of about 240,000 unique TCR beta nucleotide sequences were sequenced per donor, around a sixth of them non-productive. On the study overall, not on this receptor specifically: The study listed 150 to 200 TCR beta chains as associated with cytomegalovirus. A later analysis found that HLA-associated TCR beta chains were more clonally expanded and had lower generation probabilities than equally common non-associated chains. Across donors, most TCR sequences were observed very rarely, whereas some public TCRs were present in many individuals. When HLA alleles, especially DR and DQ, strongly co-occurred, TCR associations were difficult to assign to individual alleles. A group of highly shared sequence variants was considered likely to be a technical artifact of the sequencing pipeline. A later genetic analysis reported fewer N-insertions in productive TCRs among donors in an Asian-associated ancestry cluster than the roughly 700-donor mean. Most CMV-associated TCR beta chains appeared to be HLA-restricted in a later analysis, and the HLA associations seemed to be driven largely by CMV exposure. HLA typing was unavailable for some donors at each locus, so association tests used only the typed subset. In an earlier analysis of over 550 of the donors, most TCR beta V segments were observed in productive rearrangements about 90% or about 30% of the time, broadly matching IMGT annotations. The classifier was reported to diagnose cytomegalovirus status with high specificity and sensitivity in both the original cohort and the validation cohort. The cohort was sequenced for TCR beta chains only, and without alpha or paired-chain data the features that could be detected were limited. It was suggested by the authors that the approach could potentially be generalized to other disease states and immunological phenotypes. A later analysis reported that several top co-occurrence clusters appeared linked to parvovirus B19, influenza, CMV and Epstein-Barr virus. Specific HLA alleles were associated with 15,000 to 20,000 TCR beta sequences at a false discovery rate of 0.05 in a later analysis. Roughly uniform sequencing depth across donors was assumed in presence/absence analyses, although this assumption may not hold. A later genetic analysis associated a missense DCLRE1C variant with V-gene and J-gene trimming of TCR beta chains, and an independent cohort replicated the association. Some IMGT-functional V segments, including TRBV6-2 and TRBV6-3, could not be distinguished by the 87-base-pair reads and were therefore excluded. In a later analysis, TCR association rates were found to vary across HLA loci, with the most associated TCRs seen for DRB1 alleles and the fewest for HLA-C alleles. A few of the identified cytomegalovirus-associated TCR beta chains were confirmed in vitro to be specific for cytomegalovirus antigens. The only immune exposure information available for the cohort was CMV serostatus. A further reported finding was that TCR beta sequences accurately predicted the HLA-A and HLA-B alleles for most subjects in the first cohort. Because counts were too low, roughly 16 rarely observed V segments, including chromosome 9 orphons, were excluded from the earlier analysis of some 590 of the donors. Correlated functional status among segregating V segments might reflect linkage disequilibrium, but an unknown experimental factor could not be ruled out.

Receptors were amplified or captured by the immunoSEQ multiplex PCR assay. The multiplex PCR relied on a mix of 60 forward primers for TCR Vbeta segments and 13 reverse primers for TCR Jbeta segments. A multiplex PCR assay on genomic DNA amplified the CDR3 region of rearranged TCR beta genes. The Illumina HiSeq System was used to sequence the amplified TCR beta libraries as 87-base-pair reads. The paper's data handling went like this. In a later analysis, roughly 80 million unique TCR beta chains were counted across the 500 to 850 repertoires, and around 10 million of these chains were shared by at least two donors. To remove PCR and sequencing errors, raw reads were error-corrected and collapsed into unique sequences using a nearest-neighbor algorithm that merged closely related sequences. Alignment of CDR3 sequences to IMGT reference sequences was used to assign V, D and J gene segments. Each retained sequence needed at least a six-nucleotide match to both a V gene segment and a J gene segment. A rearrangement was called productive if the CDR3 had no stop codons and remained in frame with V and J, and every other rearrangement was called non-productive. CDR3 was defined according to IMGT convention as the region running from the second conserved V-encoded cysteine to the conserved J-encoded phenylalanine. The earlier analysis of fewer than 700 of the donors excluded sequences that lacked an unambiguous match to a single V gene segment. In an earlier analysis of roughly 500 of the donors, V segments were called functional above 56.7% productive rearrangements and were called segregating when the between-donor standard deviation exceeded 5%. A statistical classification framework was built to diagnose cytomegalovirus status from the catalog of TCR beta chain sequences. A later analysis assigned V and J genes by comparing TCR nucleotide sequences with IMGT/GENE-DB human TR gene sequences. The TCRdist pipeline was used in a later analysis to assign CDR3 sequences and most-parsimonious VDJ recombination scenarios. In a later analysis, every TCR beta chain was defined by the combination of its CDR3 amino acid sequence and its V-gene family, and reads without a unique V-gene family were dropped. As a way to deal with suspected cross-contamination and a sequencing artifact, a later analysis dropped roughly 600 nucleotide sequences that were highly shared and had low generation probability. In a later analysis, a clonal expansion index was calculated for each public chain from normalized within-repertoire ranks of inferred template counts. In a later analysis, generation probabilities were computed using a VDJ recombination model fitted to out-of-frame rearrangements, and the results were checked against IGoR. A later analysis scored TCR-TCR, TCR-HLA and TCR-CMV co-occurrence with hypergeometric tests, applying a repertoire-size bias correction to TCR pairs. A later analysis estimated false discovery rates by permuting HLA or CMV assignments 20 times. In a later analysis, co-occurring TCRs were grouped with DBSCAN, and TCRdist sequence similarity was added when clustering was performed within HLA-allele-positive subsets. Co-occurrence clustering excluded repertoires with fewer than 30,000 or more than 120,000 public chains, plus five with anomalous nucleotide sharing. As stored in TCRdb, this immuneACCESS dataset retains in-frame rearrangements with V and J assigned. A fraction of the clones does not appear; measured against another copy, unresolved V genes explain less than half of the discrepancy, and the remainder lacks a known reason. The V and J calls and clone size come from that table; D and trimming were worked out from the DNA. The sample includes about 140,000 clones, with more than 75% observed a single time. The ten largest clonotypes hold 2% to 3% of the sample.

This clone was seen only a few times. It has no known antigen specificity. Base qualities are missing; no much larger clone stands one base away. CDR1 and CDR2 are read off the germline V gene (reference sequence) as SEHNR and FQNEAQ. The CDR3, from cysteine to phenylalanine, totals 14 residues. Of all the DNA, just the CDR3 is kept, 42 bases in frame from base 1. Trimming leaves V shorter by 5 bases and J shorter by 2 bases, with the junction holding 3 bases beyond the gene matches. The cohort comprised fewer than 750 healthy bone marrow donors. All cohort members were sampled while nominally healthy, although unrecorded immune exposures were likely present. The donor tested CMV seropositive, placing the donor among the 289 seropositive members of the cohort. A peripheral blood sample was provided by each donor, and peripheral blood mononuclear cells were used for TCR beta sequencing. Genomic DNA extraction from the blood cell samples was performed with the Qiagen DNeasy Blood Extraction Kit.

The sequencing input was PBMCs. The chain is encoded by TRBV7-9 joined to TRBJ1-2, with 9 bases in between that match TRBD1. The origin of this receptor is a woman under 30 in good health and CMV-seropositive. At the DNA level, the sequence is TGTGCCAGCAGCCGGACAGGGGACAACTATGGCTACACCTTC. It specifies CASSRTGDNYGYTF. Full variable domain (CDR3 extended with the reference TRBV7-9 and TRBJ1-2 proteins): DTGVSQNPRHKITKRGQNVTFRCDPISEHNRLYWYRQTLGQGPEFLTYFQNEAQLEKSRLLSDRFSAERPKGSFSTLEIQRTEQGDSAMYLCASSRTGDNYGYTFGSGTRLTVV.